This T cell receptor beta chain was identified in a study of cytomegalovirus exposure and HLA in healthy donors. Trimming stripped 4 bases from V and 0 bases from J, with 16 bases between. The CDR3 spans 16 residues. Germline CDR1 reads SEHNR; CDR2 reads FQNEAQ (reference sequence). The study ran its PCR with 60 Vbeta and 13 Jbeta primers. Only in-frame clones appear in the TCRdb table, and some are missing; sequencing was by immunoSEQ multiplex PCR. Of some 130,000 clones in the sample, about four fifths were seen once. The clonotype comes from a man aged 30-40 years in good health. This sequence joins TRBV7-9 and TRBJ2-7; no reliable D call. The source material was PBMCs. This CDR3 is CASSSIPRLSSYEQYF. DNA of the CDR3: TGTGCCAGCAGCTCGATCCCTAGATTAAGCTCCTACGAGCAGTACTTC.